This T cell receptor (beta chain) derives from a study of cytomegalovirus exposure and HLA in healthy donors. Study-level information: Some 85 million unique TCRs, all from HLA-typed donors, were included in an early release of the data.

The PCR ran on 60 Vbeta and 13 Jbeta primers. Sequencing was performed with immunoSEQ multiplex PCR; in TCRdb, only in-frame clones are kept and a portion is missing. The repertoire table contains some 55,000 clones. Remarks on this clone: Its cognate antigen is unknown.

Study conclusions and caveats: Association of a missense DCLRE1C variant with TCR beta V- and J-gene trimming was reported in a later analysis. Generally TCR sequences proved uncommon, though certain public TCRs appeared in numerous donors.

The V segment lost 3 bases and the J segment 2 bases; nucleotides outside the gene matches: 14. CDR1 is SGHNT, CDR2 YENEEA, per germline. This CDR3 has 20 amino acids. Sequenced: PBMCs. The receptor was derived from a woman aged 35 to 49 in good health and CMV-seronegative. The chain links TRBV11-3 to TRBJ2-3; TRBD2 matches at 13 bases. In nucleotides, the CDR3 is TGTGCCAGCAGCTTTGATCCGACTAGCGGGAGGCCCCAAAACACAGATACGCAGTATTTT. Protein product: CASSFDPTSGRPQNTDTQYF.